This TCR beta chain was identified during a study of control samples from healthy donors and cancer patients. This CDR3 spans 17 amino acids. Looked up from germline, CDR1 is SGHRS and CDR2 is YFSETQ. Trimming left V 3 bases short and J 10 bases short, with 26 bases between. The table came from immunoSEQ multiplex PCR; TCRdb's copy has only in-frame clones and leaves some out. Of around 100,000 clones in the sample, about 89% were seen once. The genes are TRBV5-1 and TRBJ2-1; tentatively, D is TRBD2 (5 bases). Sample: blood. The TCR sequence derives from a young man in good health. DNA for the CDR3: TGCGCCAGCAGCTCTACTAGGGTAGGAAGGGCTTCTGGGGAGCAGTTCTTC. The encoded protein is CASSSTRVGRASGEQFF.